This TCR beta chain appears in the sequencing data of a study of identical twins. Overall study results and limits: Abundant beta clonotypes from cord blood bore fewer insertions; memory repertoires lacked this pattern. The study found weaker excess twin sharing in beta out-of-frame sequences. Models underestimated TCR alpha sharing (out-of-frame) in monozygotic twins.

The CDR3 spans 15 residues. CDR1 and CDR2 from the germline V gene are WSHSY and SAAADI. The V and J ends lost 2 bases and 0 bases, in that order; junction bases with no gene match: 3. Template switching added a universal primer site, and cDNA bore unique molecular identifiers. One entry per CDR3 protein results from TCRdb running MiXCR on the 5' RACE reads. The sample records about 340,000 distinct CDR3 sequences, approximately 13% being singletons. This clonotype showed up just a few times. Antigen: not known. A further study also used this sample, focusing on yellow fever vaccine responses in identical twins.

The gene calls are TRBV10-2 and TRBJ2-5; 7 bases align to TRBD2. Sequenced sample: CD8+ T cells sorted from blood. The TCR comes from a woman younger than 30 in good health. The CDR3 coding sequence is TGCGCCAGCAGTGAGAGCGGGACGTACCAAGAGACCCAGTACTTC. Translating gives CASSESGTYQETQYF.